The T cell receptor beta chain under discussion was sequenced for a study of cytomegalovirus exposure and HLA in healthy donors. Amplification used 60 Vbeta primers and 13 Jbeta primers. TCRdb keeps only in-frame clones here, not all; method: immunoSEQ multiplex PCR. The sample has 90,000 to 110,000 clones; almost 75% are singletons. Per the germline V gene, CDR1 is MDHEN and CDR2 is SYDVKM. CDR3 size: 15 residues. V was pared by 6 bases and J by 3 bases, with 7 bases of the junction left unmatched. The receptor comes from a man aged 35-49 years in good health and CMV-seronegative. This chain uses TRBV28 with TRBJ2-3, with 9 bases aligning to TRBD1. Sequencing input: PBMCs. The CDR3 region has the DNA TGTGCCAGCAGCCAGAGACAGGGGGTAACAGATACGCAGTATTTT. Amino acid sequence: CASSQRQGVTDTQYF.